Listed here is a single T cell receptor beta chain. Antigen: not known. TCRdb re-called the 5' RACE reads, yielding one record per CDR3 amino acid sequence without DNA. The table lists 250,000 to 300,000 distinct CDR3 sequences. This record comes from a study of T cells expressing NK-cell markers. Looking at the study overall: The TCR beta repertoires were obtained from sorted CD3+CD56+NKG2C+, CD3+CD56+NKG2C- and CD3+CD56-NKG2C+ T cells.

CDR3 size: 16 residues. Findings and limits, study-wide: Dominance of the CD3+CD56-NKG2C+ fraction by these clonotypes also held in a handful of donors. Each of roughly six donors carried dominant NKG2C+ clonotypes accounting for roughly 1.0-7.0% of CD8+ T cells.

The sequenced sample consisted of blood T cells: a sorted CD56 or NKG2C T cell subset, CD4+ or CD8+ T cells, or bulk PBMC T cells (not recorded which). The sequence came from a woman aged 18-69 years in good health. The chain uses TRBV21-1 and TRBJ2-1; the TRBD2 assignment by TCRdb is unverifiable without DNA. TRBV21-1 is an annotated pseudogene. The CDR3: CASSKGASGRVMEQFF.